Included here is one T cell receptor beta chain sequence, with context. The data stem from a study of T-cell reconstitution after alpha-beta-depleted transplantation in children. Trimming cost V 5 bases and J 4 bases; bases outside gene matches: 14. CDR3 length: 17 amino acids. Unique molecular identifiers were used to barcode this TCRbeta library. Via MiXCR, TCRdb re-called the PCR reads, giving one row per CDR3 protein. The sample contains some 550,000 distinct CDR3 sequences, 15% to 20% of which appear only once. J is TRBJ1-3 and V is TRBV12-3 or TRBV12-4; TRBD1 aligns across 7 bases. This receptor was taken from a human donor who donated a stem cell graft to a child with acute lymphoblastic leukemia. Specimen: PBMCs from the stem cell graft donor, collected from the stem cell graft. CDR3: CASSPRRETGKGNTIYF. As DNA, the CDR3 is TGTGCCAGCAGTCCCAGGAGAGAGACAGGGAAAGGAAACACCATATATTTT.